The clone carrying this T cell receptor (beta chain) was detected many times. Germline CDR1 MDHEN, CDR2 SYDVKM. V was cut by 11 bases and J by 0 bases, with 13 bases left in between. The CDR3 consists of 13 residues. This record belongs to a study of shared clonotypes between healthy human individuals. Only in-frame clones appear in the TCRdb table, and some are missing; sequencing was by immunoSEQ multiplex PCR. There are about 1 million clones in the sample; around four fifths occur only once, and 1.4% to 1.5% lies in the top ten. The rearrangement uses TRBV28 and TRBJ1-2; no definite D call. The sample taken for sequencing was memory CD4+ T cells sorted from blood. As to subset: CD45RA-negative fraction. This TCR was recovered from a man in his late teens or twenties in good health. The CDR3, as DNA: TGTGCCGCGGAGGAGAGTCCTAACTATGGCTACACCTTC. Protein sequence: CAAEESPNYGYTF.